One and the same sample provided the 8 T cell receptor beta chains below, sequenced in a study of shared clonotypes between healthy human individuals. Terminally differentiated effector memory CD45RA+ cells were excluded by CCR7 positive selection of CD45RO-negative cells. Only in-frame clones appear in the TCRdb table, and some are missing; sequencing was by immunoSEQ multiplex PCR. The sample carries around 2,100,000 clones, roughly 95% recorded once. The material sequenced was naive CD8+ T cells sorted from blood. The receptors here all came from a man aged 18 to 29 in good health.

J is TRBJ2-7 and V is TRBV6-5; D is unresolved. Between the trimmed V and J ends, which lost 6 bases and 0 bases, there was a span of 9 bases. Germline CDR1 MNHEY, CDR2 SVGAGI. This CDR3 region has 13 residues. This chain's CDR3 is CASSIQSSYEQYF. In DNA form, the CDR3 reads TGTGCCAGCAGCATACAGAGCTCCTACGAGCAGTACTTC.

This rearrangement joins TRBV19 to TRBJ2-1; D not certain. Trimming stripped 6 bases from V and 8 bases from J, with 17 bases between. This CDR3 is 14 amino acids long. In germline, CDR1 is LNHDA, CDR2 SQIVND (reference sequence). The CDR3: CASSPILTSYEQFF. CDR3 in DNA: TGTGCCAGTAGCCCGATTCTGACGAGCTATGAGCAGTTCTTC.

The chain is built from TRBV6-5 and TRBJ1-1; no reliable D call. Germline lookup yields CDR1 MNHEY and CDR2 SVGAGI. Trimming pared 4 bases from V and 3 bases from J, leaving 9 bases between. The CDR3 is made up of 13 amino acids. The CDR3 sequence is CASSSLRDTEAFF. In nucleotides, the CDR3 is TGTGCCAGCAGTTCCCTCCGGGACACTGAAGCTTTCTTT.

The gene calls are TRBV27 and TRBJ2-3, with 14 bases fitting TRBD2. CDR1 and CDR2 from the germline V gene are MNHEY and SMNVEV (reference sequence). The CDR3 extends over 16 amino acids. Losses at the gene ends were 4 bases for V and 5 bases for J; bases not matched to a gene: 5. CDR3 amino acids: CASSYGLAGGVDTQYF. The CDR3 region has the DNA TGTGCCAGCAGTTACGGACTAGCGGGAGGAGTAGATACGCAGTATTTT.

Worth noting for this clone: The sample carries other DNA sequences with the same CDR3. V usage is TRBV9 and J usage is TRBJ2-7; D is possibly TRBD1 or TRBD2 (5 bases each). V was trimmed by 2 bases and J by 2 bases, leaving 11 bases between them. Germline V gene lookup returns CDR1 SGDLS and CDR2 YYNGEE. The CDR3 runs to 14 residues. The CDR3, as DNA: TGTGCCAGCAGCGTTGGGGGAACCACCTACGAGCAGTACTTC. Translation gives CASSVGGTTYEQYF. The full variable domain, rest sourced from reference TRBV9 and TRBJ2-7, is DSGVTQTPKHLITATGQRVTLRCSPRSGDLSVYWYQQSLDQGLQFLIQYYNGEERAKGNILERFSAQQFPDLHSELNLSSLELGDSALYFCASSVGGTTYEQYFGPGTRLTVT.

The chain carries TRBV25-1 and TRBJ1-1, with 12 positions matching TRBD1. The CDR3 runs 17 residues. V was pared by 5 bases and J by 3 bases, with 10 bases of the junction left unmatched. Per germline, CDR1 MGHDK and CDR2 SYGVNS. The CDR3 sequence: CASSSIGTGGPDTEAFF. CDR3 coding DNA: TGTGCCAGCAGTTCAATCGGGACAGGGGGCCCCGACACTGAAGCTTTCTTT. Complete variable domain (other parts from reference TRBV25-1 and TRBJ1-1): EADIYQTPRYLVIGTGKKITLECSQTMGHDKMYWYQQDPGMELHLIHYSYGVNSTEKGDLSSESTVSRIRTEHFPLTLESARPSHTSQYLCASSSIGTGGPDTEAFFGQGTRLTVV.

This rearrangement joins TRBV27 to TRBJ2-1; 11 positions match TRBD2. The V gene's germline CDR1 is MNHEY and CDR2 SMNVEV (reference sequence). This CDR3 has 17 amino acids. The trim removed 3 bases at V and 9 bases at J, leaving 13 bases unmatched. DNA for the CDR3: TGTGCCAGCAGTTTTAGCGGGGGGGACTTAAGCGTATTTGAGCAGTTCTTC. Amino acid sequence: CASSFSGGDLSVFEQFF.

The V gene is TRBV5-6, the J gene TRBJ2-7; TRBD1 matches 7 bases. J was trimmed by 2 bases and V by 4 bases; bases with no gene match: 6. CDR1 and CDR2 from the germline V gene are SGHDT and YYEEEE. The CDR3 covers 14 residues. CDR3 protein: CASSTMTGPYEQYF. CDR3 bases: TGTGCCAGCAGCACAATGACAGGGCCCTACGAGCAGTACTTC.